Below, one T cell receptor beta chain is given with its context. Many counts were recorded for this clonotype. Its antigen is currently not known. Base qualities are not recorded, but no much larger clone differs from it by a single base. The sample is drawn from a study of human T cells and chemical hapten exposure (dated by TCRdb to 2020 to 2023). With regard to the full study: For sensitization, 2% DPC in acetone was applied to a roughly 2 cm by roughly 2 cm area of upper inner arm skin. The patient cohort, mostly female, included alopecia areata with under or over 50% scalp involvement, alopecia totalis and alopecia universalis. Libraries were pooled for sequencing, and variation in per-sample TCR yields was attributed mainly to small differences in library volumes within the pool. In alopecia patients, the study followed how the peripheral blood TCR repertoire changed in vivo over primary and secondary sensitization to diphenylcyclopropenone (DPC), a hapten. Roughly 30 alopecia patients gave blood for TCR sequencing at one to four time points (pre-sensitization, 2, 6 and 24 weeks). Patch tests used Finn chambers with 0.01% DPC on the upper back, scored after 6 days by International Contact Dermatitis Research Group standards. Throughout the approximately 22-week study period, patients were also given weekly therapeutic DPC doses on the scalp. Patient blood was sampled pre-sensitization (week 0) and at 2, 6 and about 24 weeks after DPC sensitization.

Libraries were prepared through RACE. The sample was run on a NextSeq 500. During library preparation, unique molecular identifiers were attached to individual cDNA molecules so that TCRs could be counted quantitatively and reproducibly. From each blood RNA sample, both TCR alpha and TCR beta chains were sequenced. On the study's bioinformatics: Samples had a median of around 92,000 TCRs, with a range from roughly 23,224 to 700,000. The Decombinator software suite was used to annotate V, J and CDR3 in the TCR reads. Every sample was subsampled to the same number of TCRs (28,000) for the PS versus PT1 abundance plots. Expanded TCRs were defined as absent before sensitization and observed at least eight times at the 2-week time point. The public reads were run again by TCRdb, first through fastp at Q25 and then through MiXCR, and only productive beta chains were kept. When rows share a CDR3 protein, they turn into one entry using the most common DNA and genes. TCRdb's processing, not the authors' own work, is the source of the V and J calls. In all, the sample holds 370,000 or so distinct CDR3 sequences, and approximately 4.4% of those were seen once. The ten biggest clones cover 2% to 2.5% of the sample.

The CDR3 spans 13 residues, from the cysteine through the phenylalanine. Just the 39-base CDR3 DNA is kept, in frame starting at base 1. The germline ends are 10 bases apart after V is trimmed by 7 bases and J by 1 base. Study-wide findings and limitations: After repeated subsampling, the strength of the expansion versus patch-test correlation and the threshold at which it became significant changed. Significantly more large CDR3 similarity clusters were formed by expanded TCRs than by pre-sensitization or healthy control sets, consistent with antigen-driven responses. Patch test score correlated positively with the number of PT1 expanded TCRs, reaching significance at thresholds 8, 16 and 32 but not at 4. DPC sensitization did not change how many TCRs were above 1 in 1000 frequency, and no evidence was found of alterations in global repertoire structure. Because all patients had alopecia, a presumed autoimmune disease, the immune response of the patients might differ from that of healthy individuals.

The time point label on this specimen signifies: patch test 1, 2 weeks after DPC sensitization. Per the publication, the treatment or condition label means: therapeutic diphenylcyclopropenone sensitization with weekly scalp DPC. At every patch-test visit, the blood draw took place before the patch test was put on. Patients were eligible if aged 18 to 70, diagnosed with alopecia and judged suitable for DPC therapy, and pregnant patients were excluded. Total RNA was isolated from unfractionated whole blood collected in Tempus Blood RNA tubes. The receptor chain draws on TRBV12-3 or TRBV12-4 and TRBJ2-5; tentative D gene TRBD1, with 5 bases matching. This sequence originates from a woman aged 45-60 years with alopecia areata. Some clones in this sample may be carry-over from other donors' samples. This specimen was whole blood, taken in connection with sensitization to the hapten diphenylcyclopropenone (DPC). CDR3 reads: CASKTDTQETQYF. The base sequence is TGTGCCAGCAAGACGGACACCCAAGAGACCCAGTACTTC.